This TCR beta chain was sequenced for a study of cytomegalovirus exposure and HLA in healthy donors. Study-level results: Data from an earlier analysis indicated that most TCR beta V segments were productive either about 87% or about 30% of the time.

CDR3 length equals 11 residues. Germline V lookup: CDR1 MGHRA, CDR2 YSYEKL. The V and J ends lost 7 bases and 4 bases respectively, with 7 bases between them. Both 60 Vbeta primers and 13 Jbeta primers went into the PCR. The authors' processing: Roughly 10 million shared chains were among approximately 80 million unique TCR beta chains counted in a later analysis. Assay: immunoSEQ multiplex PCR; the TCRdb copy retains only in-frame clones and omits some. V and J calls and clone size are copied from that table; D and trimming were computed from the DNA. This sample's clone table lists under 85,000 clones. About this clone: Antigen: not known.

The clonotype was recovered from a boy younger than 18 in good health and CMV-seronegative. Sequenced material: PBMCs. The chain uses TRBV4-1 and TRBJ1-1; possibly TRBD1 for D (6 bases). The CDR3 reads CASKQGTEAFF. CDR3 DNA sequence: TGCGCCAGCAAACAGGGCACTGAAGCTTTCTTT.